This is a list of T cell receptor beta chains from one sample in a study of cytomegalovirus exposure and HLA in healthy donors. Assay used: immunoSEQ multiplex PCR; TCRdb lists only in-frame clones, some missing. The sample holds 100,000 to 120,000 clones, 76% seen once. Input material: PBMCs. These receptors were obtained from a man younger than 40 in good health and CMV-seropositive. Each CDR3 is given with its conserved first and last residue. A D gene is named only where the DNA matches it firmly.

j_gene | v_gene | d_gene | CDR3aa
TRBJ2-3 | TRBV4-3 | TRBD2 | CASSQDPLSTSGGEDTQYF
TRBJ2-1 | TRBV27 | - | CASSSGYNNEQFF
TRBJ2-7 | TRBV4-1 | - | CASSQDDIGSGMSYEQYF
TRBJ1-5 | TRBV6-5 | TRBD1 | CASSYRQGRNQPQHF
TRBJ2-2 | TRBV10-2 | - | CASRGPQGHGELFF
TRBJ2-7 | TRBV11-2 | TRBD2 | CASSLGSGNSYEQYF
TRBJ2-5 | TRBV23-1 | TRBD1 | CASRGQRNQETQYF
TRBJ2-7 | TRBV18 | TRBD1 | CASSFQTGGMYEQYF
TRBJ1-2 | TRBV5-4 | TRBD1 | CASSSIGQGDGYTF
TRBJ2-2 | TRBV27 | TRBD2 | CASGTQGLAGGHPGELFF
TRBJ2-1 | TRBV6-4 | TRBD1 | CASRRTGTSNEQFF
TRBJ2-5 | TRBV28 | TRBD2 | CATSRSGVQETQYF
TRBJ2-7 | TRBV7-8 | - | CASSTGYPEGEQYF
TRBJ2-1 | TRBV7-9 | TRBD2 | CASSLQRGGKNEQFF
TRBJ2-7 | TRBV28 | TRBD2 | CASSFPTSGAYYEQYF
TRBJ2-7 | TRBV27 | - | CASSPSGQGGYEQYF
TRBJ1-1 | TRBV29-1 | TRBD1 | CSVEGQGKTEAFF
TRBJ1-5 | TRBV21-1 | - | CASSPRRGGSFEPQHF
TRBJ2-7 | TRBV6-1 | - | CASSRGQEQYF
TRBJ2-1 | TRBV5-4 | - | CASSLVGWGDNEQFF
TRBJ2-5 | TRBV7-2 | TRBD2 | CASRPSGGGETQYF
TRBJ1-1 | TRBV5-1 | TRBD1 | CASSFTVWGQGKNTEAFF
TRBJ1-1 | TRBV19 | - | CASSWTPGNRGEAFF
TRBJ2-7 | TRBV13 | TRBD2 | CASSLTSGGPHEQYF
TRBJ2-2 | TRBV10-1 | TRBD2 | CASSEAGGTGELFF
TRBJ1-1 | TRBV29-1 | - | CSVRGPGTEAFF
TRBJ1-2 | TRBV5-6 | TRBD1 | CASSPTGGPGNYGYTF
TRBJ1-6 | TRBV2 | - | CASSDVTASYNSPLHF
TRBJ1-6 | TRBV28 | TRBD1 | CASTTFGTGVNSPLHF
TRBJ2-3 | TRBV7-3 | TRBD2 | CASSLAGGYTDTQYF
TRBJ2-3 | TRBV9 | - | CASSVGDYTDTQYF
TRBJ2-5 | TRBV4-1 | - | CASSEGVWGGPQETQYF
TRBJ1-6 | TRBV7-2 | - | CASSLALRGSPLHF
TRBJ1-5 | TRBV9 | TRBD1 | CASSAETGRTGQPQHF
TRBJ1-1 | TRBV19 | - | CASSFGANTEAFF
TRBJ2-7 | TRBV2 | TRBD1 | CASSEVWGTGGYEQYF
TRBJ2-7 | TRBV5-4 | TRBD1 | CASSLAEQGAFYEQYF
TRBJ1-1 | TRBV5-3 | TRBD1 | CASSLAGTGNTEAFF
TRBJ2-3 | TRBV10-2 | TRBD2 | CASRRSGGAVDTQYF
TRBJ2-1 | TRBV30 | TRBD2 | CAWSPGTSDSNEQFF
TRBJ2-7 | TRBV10-3 | TRBD1 | CAIKEQGAGTYEQYF
TRBJ1-6 | TRBV11-2 | TRBD1 | CASNKQGPPGDSPLHF
TRBJ1-4 | TRBV7-6 | - | CASSLLSPEQTNEKLFF
TRBJ2-7 | TRBV5-1 | - | CASSNPTGLEQYF
TRBJ2-1 | TRBV27 | TRBD2 | CASSLSPSGDYNEQFF
TRBJ2-7 | TRBV9 | - | CASSVDAGISYEQYF
TRBJ2-5 | TRBV28 | TRBD2 | CASSRRTSGVETQYF
TRBJ1-4 | TRBV11-2 | TRBD1 | CASSPTGASEKLFF